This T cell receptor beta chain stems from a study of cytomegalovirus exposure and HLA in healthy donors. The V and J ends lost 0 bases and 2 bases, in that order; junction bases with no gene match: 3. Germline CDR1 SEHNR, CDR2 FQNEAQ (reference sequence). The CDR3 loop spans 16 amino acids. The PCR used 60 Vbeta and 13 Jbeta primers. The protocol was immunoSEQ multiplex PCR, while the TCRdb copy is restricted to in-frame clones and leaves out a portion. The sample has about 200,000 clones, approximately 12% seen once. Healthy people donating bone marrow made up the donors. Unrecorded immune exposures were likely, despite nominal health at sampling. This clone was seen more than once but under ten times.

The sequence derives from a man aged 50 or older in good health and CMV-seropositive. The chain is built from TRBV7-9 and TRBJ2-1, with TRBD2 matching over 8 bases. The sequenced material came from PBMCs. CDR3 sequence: CASSLAGGGPYNEQFF. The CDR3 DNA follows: TGTGCCAGCAGCTTAGCCGGGGGGGGCCCCTACAATGAGCAGTTCTTC. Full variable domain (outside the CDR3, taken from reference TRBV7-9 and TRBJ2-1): DTGVSQNPRHKITKRGQNVTFRCDPISEHNRLYWYRQTLGQGPEFLTYFQNEAQLEKSRLLSDRFSAERPKGSFSTLEIQRTEQGDSAMYLCASSLAGGGPYNEQFFGPGTRLTVL.